This T cell receptor beta chain derives from a study of cytomegalovirus exposure and HLA in healthy donors. The study's findings and limits: An analysis done earlier found most TCR beta V segments productive about 87% or about 30% of the time. One later analysis reportedly identified an Asian-associated ancestry cluster that showed fewer N-insertions than the approximately 600-donor mean.

CDR1 and CDR2 (germline): MNHEY, SVGAGI. The CDR3 has 14 amino acids. V was pared by 6 bases and J by 4 bases, with 12 bases between. In the PCR, 60 Vbeta and 13 Jbeta primers were used. TCRdb's table, derived via immunoSEQ multiplex PCR, lists solely in-frame clones and lacks some. The sample table includes 110,000 to 150,000 clones. In the case of this clone: The antigen remains undetermined.

Sequencing was carried out using PBMCs. The genes are TRBV6-5 and TRBJ2-2; no reliable D call. This clonotype was sampled from a male donor in good health and CMV-seronegative. The chain's CDR3 is CASSRTVGTGELFF. As DNA, the CDR3 is TGTGCCAGCAGCCGTACAGTAGGCACCGGGGAGCTGTTTTTT.